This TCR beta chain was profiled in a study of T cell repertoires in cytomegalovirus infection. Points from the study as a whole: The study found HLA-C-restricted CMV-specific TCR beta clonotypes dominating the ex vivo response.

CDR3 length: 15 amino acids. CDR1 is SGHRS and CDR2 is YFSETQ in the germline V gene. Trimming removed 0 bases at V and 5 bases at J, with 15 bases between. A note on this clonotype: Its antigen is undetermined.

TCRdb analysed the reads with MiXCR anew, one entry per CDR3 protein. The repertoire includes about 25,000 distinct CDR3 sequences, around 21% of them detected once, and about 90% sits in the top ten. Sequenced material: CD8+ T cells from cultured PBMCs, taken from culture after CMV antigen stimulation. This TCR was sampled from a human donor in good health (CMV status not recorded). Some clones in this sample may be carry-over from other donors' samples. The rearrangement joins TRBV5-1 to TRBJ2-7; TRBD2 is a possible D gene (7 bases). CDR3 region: CASSLAMGGPNEQYF. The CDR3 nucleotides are TGCGCCAGCAGCTTGGCCATGGGGGGGCCGAACGAGCAGTACTTC.